The text below deals with one T cell receptor beta chain. The sample belongs to a study of blood T cell repertoires in COVID-19. Study-level background: From the United States, Italy and Spain came samples of acute and convalescent COVID-19.

Everyone who took part was 18 to 89 years old, and they came from over 20 US areas. Cohorts were determined from participant-reported clinical history. Recovered status in Cohort 3 required two negative PCRs, clearance, or symptom resolution. Trimming at V came to 0 bases and at J to 3 bases, leaving 3 bases not matched to a gene. The CDR3 has 15 residues. Per germline, CDR1 SGDLS and CDR2 YYNGEE. Produced via immunoSEQ multiplex PCR; TCRdb's table is partial and in-frame only. The sample includes roughly 400,000 clones, 90% of them seen just once. The specimen was PBMCs or T cells enriched from blood (not recorded which). The TCR comes from a young man who had recovered from COVID-19. The chain combines TRBV9 with TRBJ1-1; 9 nucleotides align to TRBD1. CDR3 in amino acids: CASSVVDRGDTEAFF. Here the CDR3 DNA reads TGTGCCAGCAGCGTAGTCGACAGGGGGGACACTGAAGCTTTCTTT.